This is a list of T cell receptor beta chains from one sample in a study of T cells after yellow fever vaccination. TCRdb itself ran the 5' RACE reads through MiXCR, one entry per CDR3 protein. The table records 450,000 to 550,000 distinct CDR3 sequences, roughly 22% of them present only once. The source material was PBMCs, sampled roughly 20 days after the first yellow fever vaccination. These receptor sequences come from a man aged 18 to 30 who received the YFV17D yellow fever vaccine. Each CDR3 is given with its conserved first and last residue. D genes are given only for firm matches. The size entry is marked missing in some rows and otherwise reads once, few, many or a size class.

CDR3nt	CDR3aa	abundance	d_gene	j_gene	v_gene
TGTGCCAGCAGTTTAAGGAGGCAACCCTACAATGAGCAGTTCTTC	CASSLRRQPYNEQFF	NA	NA	TRBJ2-1	TRBV12-3/TRBV12-4
TGTGCCAGCTCACCCTCCCAGACGAACACCGGGGAGCTGTTTTTT	CASSPSQTNTGELFF	few	NA	TRBJ2-2	TRBV18
TGCGCCAGCAGTCCCTACAGGGGTGGAGAGACTGAAGCTTTCTTT	CASSPYRGGETEAFF	few	TRBD1	TRBJ1-1	TRBV4-1
TGCGCCAGCAGCCCCCAGCCGGGGGAGAGCACAGATACGCAGTATTTT	CASSPQPGESTDTQYF	NA	NA	TRBJ2-3	TRBV4-1
TGCAGTGCTAGTCTGGGGGATACTGAAGCTTTCTTT	CSASLGDTEAFF	NA	NA	TRBJ1-1	TRBV20-1
TGCAGCGTTGCGGACAGGTACACTGAAGCTTTCTTT	CSVADRYTEAFF	few	TRBD1	TRBJ1-1	TRBV29-1
TGTGCCAGCAGCGACTCGCAGGGGAACACTGAAGCTTTCTTT	CASSDSQGNTEAFF	few	NA	TRBJ1-1	TRBV3-1
TGTGCCAGCGTCAGACAGGGAGGAGAGACCCAGTACTTC	CASVRQGGETQYF	NA	NA	TRBJ2-5	TRBV5-5
TGTGCCAGCAGTTTAGGGGCTGAAGCTTTCTTT	CASSLGAEAFF	many	NA	TRBJ1-1	TRBV12-3/TRBV12-4
TGTGCCAGCCGGGGTTTCTATGGCTACACCTTC	CASRGFYGYTF	few	NA	TRBJ1-2	TRBV2
TGCAGTGCTAGGACTGCGGGGGGCAAGAATGAGCAGTTCTTC	CSARTAGGKNEQFF	few	TRBD2	TRBJ2-1	TRBV20-1
TGTGCCAGCAGCTTAGTCGAGGATCAAGAGACCCAGTACTTC	CASSLVEDQETQYF	NA	NA	TRBJ2-5	TRBV7-2
TGTGCCAGCAGTTTTAAAGGGTACGAACAGCCCCAGCATTTT	CASSFKGYEQPQHF	NA	NA	TRBJ1-5	TRBV28
TGTGCCAGCAGCCGGGACTGGCTTACTAATGAAAAACTGTTTTTT	CASSRDWLTNEKLFF	few	NA	TRBJ1-4	TRBV7-9
TGTGCCACCAGTGACTCCGGGACGGATTATGGCTACACCTTC	CATSDSGTDYGYTF	few	NA	TRBJ1-2	TRBV24-1
TGCAGTGCTGGCGACAGGTTAAACTATGGCTACACCTTC	CSAGDRLNYGYTF	few	NA	TRBJ1-2	TRBV20-1
TGCGCCAGCAGCCTGGAACAGGGTGAAAGGTACTTC	CASSLEQGERYF	NA	NA	TRBJ2-5	TRBV5-1
TGTGCCAGCAGCTTAGAAGTGGGGGCAGAGACCCAGTACTTC	CASSLEVGAETQYF	NA	NA	TRBJ2-5	TRBV11-2
TGCGCCAGCAGCCAAGAATACAGGGGCGACTATGGCTACACCTTC	CASSQEYRGDYGYTF	NA	TRBD1	TRBJ1-2	TRBV4-3
TGTGCCAGCAGCTTAGACAGTAGGAGGGATACGCAGTATTTT	CASSLDSRRDTQYF	NA	NA	TRBJ2-3	TRBV11-3
TGCGCCAGCACTCTCGACAGGGCCACCTACGAGCAGTACTTC	CASTLDRATYEQYF	NA	TRBD1	TRBJ2-7	TRBV5-1